The entry below gives a single TCR beta chain sequence along with its context. Germline V gene data show CDR1 as SNHLY and CDR2 as FYNNEI. V was shortened by 6 bases and J by 4 bases, with 13 bases between the two germline ends. The CDR3 runs to 14 residues. Authors' data handling: Estimation of nucleated cell counts was performed using reference gene primer amplification. The data were produced by immunoSEQ multiplex PCR, yet TCRdb's version contains in-frame clones alone and is incomplete. The DNA was the basis for D and trimming; V, J and clone size are from that table. The sample shows some 400,000 clones, 70% to 90% of them seen only once. This specimen comes from a study of blood T cell repertoires in COVID-19. Study details: The cDNA or gDNA used as material had been derived from T cells, B-cell-depleted T cells, or PBMCs.

Seattle cases were enrolled at active infection and followed longitudinally. The rearrangement links TRBV2 to TRBJ1-5; maybe TRBD1 (5 bases). The sample taken for sequencing was peripheral blood. The clonotype comes from a woman aged 60-70 years with COVID-19, enrolled during active disease. CDR3 protein: CASRDTGTNQPQHF. The CDR3 bases are TGTGCCAGCAGAGATACAGGTACTAATCAGCCCCAGCATTTT.